This is a list of T cell receptor beta chains from one sample in a study of a mutant IDH1 vaccine in newly diagnosed glioma. Assay used: immunoSEQ multiplex PCR; TCRdb lists only in-frame clones, some missing. The sample records approximately 100,000 clones, roughly 90% being singletons. The sequences come from PBMCs, collected from a glioma patient treated with radiotherapy, temozolomide or both. Source of these receptors: a woman aged 45 to 65 with glioma. The CDR3 runs from the conserved cysteine through the conserved F or W. The order of the fields is clone size, J gene, CDR3 length, V gene, D gene, CDR3 protein, CDR3 DNA. The D gene is left open where the match is weak. The size field is filled for only some rows; it gives once, few, many or a size class.

. TRBJ2-1 13 TRBV5-1 . CASSLGRGYEQFF TGCGCCAGCAGCTTGGGACGTGGCTATGAGCAGTTCTTC
few TRBJ2-5 17 TRBV5-1 TRBD2 CASSLALGLAGEETQYF TGCGCCAGCAGCTTAGCCCTGGGACTAGCGGGAGAAGAGACCCAGTACTTC
. TRBJ1-4 15 TRBV4-1 TRBD1 CASRATGVANEKLFF TGCGCCAGCAGAGCTACAGGGGTAGCTAATGAAAAACTGTTTTTT
. TRBJ2-7 17 TRBV9 TRBD2 CASSVAPASGSSYEQYF TGTGCCAGCAGCGTAGCTCCCGCTAGCGGGAGCTCCTACGAGCAGTACTTC
. TRBJ2-5 14 TRBV2 . CASSEQRDQETQYF TGTGCCAGCAGTGAACAGCGGGACCAAGAGACCCAGTACTTC
. TRBJ2-1 17 TRBV12-5 . CASGLALASTVGNEQFF TGTGCTAGTGGTTTGGCCCTAGCGTCAACGGTAGGGAATGAGCAGTTCTTC
few TRBJ2-5 16 TRBV27 TRBD1 CASSIGTGGFGETQYF TGTGCCAGCAGTATCGGGACAGGGGGCTTCGGGGAGACCCAGTACTTC
once TRBJ2-3 15 TRBV27 TRBD2 CASSRGGRIGDTQYF TGTGCCAGCTCGCGCGGCGGGAGGATAGGAGATACGCAGTATTTT
. TRBJ1-5 16 TRBV7-8 . CASSLAGQVANQPQHF TGTGCCAGCAGCTTAGCGGGGCAGGTTGCCAATCAGCCCCAGCATTTT
. TRBJ1-2 13 TRBV2 . CASSLQESYGYTF TGTGCCAGCAGTCTACAGGAATCCTATGGCTACACCTTC
. TRBJ2-1 14 TRBV9 . CASSVDRSYNEQFF TGTGCCAGCAGCGTCGACAGGAGCTACAATGAGCAGTTCTTC
once TRBJ2-7 16 TRBV5-3 . CARSFPSGMVPYEQYF TGTGCCAGAAGCTTTCCGTCCGGGATGGTCCCCTACGAGCAGTACTTC
. TRBJ2-7 13 TRBV28 . CASSFGQLYEQYF TGTGCCAGCAGTTTTGGACAGCTCTACGAGCAGTACTTC
. TRBJ2-7 15 TRBV28 . CASSQGSGASYEQYF TGTGCCAGCAGTCAAGGTTCGGGAGCCTCCTACGAGCAGTACTTC
. TRBJ2-7 12 TRBV7-8 . CASSLGSYEQYF TGTGCCAGCAGCTTAGGAAGCTACGAGCAGTACTTC
. TRBJ1-5 14 TRBV2 . CASKEWGSNQPQHF TGTGCCAGCAAAGAATGGGGTAGCAATCAGCCCCAGCATTTT
. TRBJ2-7 14 TRBV5-1 TRBD2 CASSSSGTSYEQYF TGCGCCAGCAGCTCTAGCGGGACCTCCTACGAGCAGTACTTC
. TRBJ2-5 12 TRBV15 . CATSRDVETQYF TGTGCCACCAGCAGAGATGTAGAGACCCAGTACTTC
few TRBJ1-5 16 TRBV6-4 TRBD1 CASSAPGTGDNQPQHF TGTGCCAGCAGTGCCCCCGGGACAGGGGACAATCAGCCCCAGCATTTT
once TRBJ2-1 12 TRBV6-1 . CASSEGWDKGFF TGTGCCAGCAGTGAAGGTTGGGATAAGGGGTTCTTC
. TRBJ1-1 13 TRBV5-6 . CASSSQSDTEAFF TGTGCCAGCAGCTCCCAATCGGACACTGAAGCTTTCTTT
. TRBJ2-3 17 TRBV27 TRBD2 CASSSGHGTSGKNTQYF TGTGCCAGCAGTTCGGGACACGGGACTAGCGGGAAAAATACGCAGTATTTT
. TRBJ2-3 15 TRBV9 . CASSVGGPTALTQYF TGTGCCAGCAGCGTAGGTGGGCCTACCGCGTTGACGCAGTATTTT
. TRBJ2-7 11 TRBV27 . CASTSVGVQYF TGTGCCAGCACCTCGGTAGGGGTACAGTACTTC
. TRBJ2-7 18 TRBV10-3 TRBD2 CAISDQRLAGGSSYEQYF TGTGCCATCAGTGATCAGAGACTAGCGGGAGGATCGTCCTACGAGCAGTACTTC
. TRBJ2-4 19 TRBV28 TRBD2 CASSPTGDYLAGEKNIQYF TGTGCCAGCAGCCCGACAGGGGACTACCTAGCGGGAGAAAAAAACATTCAGTACTTC
. TRBJ1-1 15 TRBV5-1 TRBD1 CASSTGTGKDTEAFF TGCGCCAGCAGCACCGGGACAGGGAAGGACACTGAAGCTTTCTTT
. TRBJ2-7 16 TRBV28 TRBD1 CASSPVTGGRTYEQYF TGTGCCAGCAGCCCAGTGACAGGGGGCCGGACCTACGAGCAGTACTTC
. TRBJ2-2 17 TRBV18 TRBD1 CASSLAGQGPNTGELFF TGTGCCAGCTCACTAGCTGGACAGGGTCCGAACACCGGGGAGCTGTTTTTT
. TRBJ2-1 13 TRBV18 TRBD2 CAGLAGPANEQFF TGTGCCGGCCTAGCGGGTCCCGCCAATGAGCAGTTCTTC
. TRBJ2-2 18 TRBV5-1 TRBD2 CASSSAGTSGVNTGELFF TGCGCCAGCAGCTCGGCCGGGACTAGCGGAGTGAACACCGGGGAGCTGTTTTTT
. TRBJ2-5 15 TRBV19 . CASSMWEDTRKTQYF TGTGCCAGTAGTATGTGGGAAGATACAAGAAAGACCCAGTACTTC
. TRBJ2-1 13 TRBV7-2 . CASSGQSYNEQFF TGTGCCAGCAGCGGTCAATCCTACAATGAGCAGTTCTTC
. TRBJ2-5 16 TRBV10-3 TRBD2 CAISGWGGGSMETQYF TGTGCCATCAGTGGCTGGGGGGGAGGCAGCATGGAGACCCAGTACTTC
once TRBJ1-4 14 TRBV6-1 . CASRSSQGNEKLFF TGTGCCAGCAGAAGTTCCCAGGGTAATGAAAAACTGTTTTTT
. TRBJ2-3 12 TRBV7-2 . CASSLRTDTQYF TGTGCCAGCAGCTTGCGCACAGATACGCAGTATTTT